The rows below give T cell receptor beta chains drawn from one sample of a study of glioma-infiltrating T cells. Each CDR3 protein is one row after TCRdb ran MiXCR on the multiplex PCR reads. The sample lists some 180,000 distinct CDR3 sequences; more than 25% were seen once. Material for sequencing was glioma tissue, nonneoplastic brain tissue, or PBMCs (not recorded which). Receptors were obtained from a human donor with low-grade glioma or glioblastoma, undergoing nonglioma brain surgery, or in good health (not recorded which). CDR3s include the opening cysteine and the closing phenylalanine or tryptophan. A D gene is named only where the DNA matches it firmly. Only part of the rows carry a size: once, few, many, or a class if the clone is expanded.

v_call	d_call	j_call	clone_size	cdr3_nt	cdr3_aa
TRBV11-2	-	TRBJ1-1	-	TGTGCCAGCAAATTAGGCACTGAAGCTTTCTTT	CASKLGTEAFF
TRBV30	-	TRBJ2-2	-	TGTGCCTGGACCACGGACAGAACCGGGGAGCTGTTTTTT	CAWTTDRTGELFF
TRBV24-1	TRBD2	TRBJ2-1	many	TGTGCCACCAGTGAGGTTAGCGGGGCCTTCTCCTACAATGAGCAGTTCTTC	CATSEVSGAFSYNEQFF
TRBV11-3	-	TRBJ2-3	-	TGTGCCAACAGCTTAGATGGGGGACCGAAAGATACGCAGTATTTT	CANSLDGGPKDTQYF
TRBV7-9	TRBD2	TRBJ2-1	-	TGTGCCAGCAGACCAAAACTAGCGGGAGACTTTGGGGTTGGGCAGTTCTTC	CASRPKLAGDFGVGQFF
TRBV4-1	-	TRBJ2-2	many	TGCGCCAGCAGCCGTCCTAGCGCCGGGGAGCTGTTTTTT	CASSRPSAGELFF
TRBV4-1	TRBD2	TRBJ2-4	-	TGCGCCAGCAGCCAAGGGGGACTAGCGGATAGAGGAAACATTCAGTACTTC	CASSQGGLADRGNIQYF
TRBV12-5	TRBD1	TRBJ1-1	-	TGTGCTAGTGGTTTGCAGGGGGCGAGGACTGAAGCTTTCTTT	CASGLQGARTEAFF
TRBV6-5	TRBD1	TRBJ2-1	many	TGTGCCAGCAGTTACTCTTACAGGGGAGCGTGGGACAATGAGCAGTTCTTC	CASSYSYRGAWDNEQFF
TRBV12-3/TRBV12-4	TRBD1	TRBJ2-7	few	TGTGCCAGCAGCAACCTCCGGGACAGGGGTGTCGGGGAGCAGTACTTC	CASSNLRDRGVGEQYF
TRBV14	TRBD1	TRBJ1-1	once	TGTGCTAGCAGCCAAGACTTTACAGGGGTTACTCTCTTT	CASSQDFTGVTLF
TRBV7-2	-	TRBJ2-1	once	-	CDSSFYICSAPSNEAVQFF
TRBV7-2	TRBD1	TRBJ1-2	many	TGTGCCAGCAGCTATGGACAGGGGGCTAACTATGGCTACACCTTC	CASSYGQGANYGYTF
TRBV27	-	TRBJ2-7	-	TGTGCCAGAAGTCAATCGGCTGGGTATGGCTACGAGCAATACTTC	CARSQSAGYGYEQYF
TRBV7-9	TRBD2	TRBJ2-3	many	TGTGCCAGCAGCGCCCCGAGCGGGATAAGCACAGATACGCAGTATTTT	CASSAPSGISTDTQYF
TRBV4-1	-	TRBJ2-1	many	TGCGCCAGCAGCCTTCAAGTCTCCTACAATGAGCAGTTCTTC	CASSLQVSYNEQFF
TRBV20-1	-	TRBJ1-3	once	TGCAGTGTCCTAACAGGGACGAGAAACACCATATATTTT	CSVLTGTRNTIYF
TRBV6-1	TRBD1	TRBJ2-4	-	TGTGCCAGCAGAGGGACAGGGGATAATTGGAACATTCAGTACTTC	CASRGTGDNWNIQYF
TRBV6-2/TRBV6-3	TRBD2	TRBJ2-1	many	TGTGCCAGCCTACAGGGGACTAGCGGGAGTGGAGGTGAGCAGTTCTTC	CASLQGTSGSGGEQFF
TRBV19	TRBD2	TRBJ2-2	-	TGTGCCAGTAGTATGACTAGCGGGATGTACACCGGGGAGCTGTTTTTT	CASSMTSGMYTGELFF
TRBV20-1	-	TRBJ2-5	many	TGCAGTGCTGGTCACTCGGGCTCATTTGAGACCCAGTACTTC	CSAGHSGSFETQYF
TRBV6-1	-	TRBJ2-7	many	TGTGCCAGCAGTGAAACAGTACCGCGCGAGCAGTACTTC	CASSETVPREQYF
TRBV6-5	-	TRBJ1-1	-	TGTGCCGGCATCCGACAGGACACTGAAGCTTTCTTT	CAGIRQDTEAFF
TRBV5-1	-	TRBJ1-1	many	TGCGCCAGCAGCTTAACTACAGGGACCACTGAAGCTTTCTTT	CASSLTTGTTEAFF
TRBV4-2	-	TRBJ2-1	-	TGTGCCAGCAGCCAAGATGGGTGGCCTAGCTCCTACAATGAGCAGTTCTTC	CASSQDGWPSSYNEQFF
TRBV6-1	TRBD2	TRBJ2-1	many	TGTGCCAGCAGCCGGCGCGGGAGGGCCTACAATGAGCAGTTCTTC	CASSRRGRAYNEQFF
TRBV19	-	TRBJ1-2	many	TGTGCCAGTAGTCCGTGGACAGATGGCTACACCTTC	CASSPWTDGYTF
TRBV6-1	-	TRBJ2-7	-	TGTGCCAGCAGTCCAGACAGGAACCTCGAGCAGTACTTC	CASSPDRNLEQYF
TRBV19	-	TRBJ2-1	few	TGTGCCAGTAGTATAGTACCTGCCTTATCCTACAATGAGCAGTTCTTC	CASSIVPALSYNEQFF